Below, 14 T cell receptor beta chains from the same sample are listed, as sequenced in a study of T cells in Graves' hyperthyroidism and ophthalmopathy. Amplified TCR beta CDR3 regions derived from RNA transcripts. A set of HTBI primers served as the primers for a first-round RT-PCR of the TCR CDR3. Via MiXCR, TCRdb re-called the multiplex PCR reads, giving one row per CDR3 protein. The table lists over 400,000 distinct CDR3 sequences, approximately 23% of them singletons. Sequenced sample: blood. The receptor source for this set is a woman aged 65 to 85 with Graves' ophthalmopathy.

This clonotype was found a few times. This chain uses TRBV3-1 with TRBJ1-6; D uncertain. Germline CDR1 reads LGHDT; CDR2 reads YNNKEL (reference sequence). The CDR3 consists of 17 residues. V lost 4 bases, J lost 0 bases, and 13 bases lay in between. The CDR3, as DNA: TGTGCCAGCAGCCCTTCCGGCGGTAGCTCCTATAATTCACCCCTCCACTTT. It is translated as CASSPSGGSSYNSPLHF.

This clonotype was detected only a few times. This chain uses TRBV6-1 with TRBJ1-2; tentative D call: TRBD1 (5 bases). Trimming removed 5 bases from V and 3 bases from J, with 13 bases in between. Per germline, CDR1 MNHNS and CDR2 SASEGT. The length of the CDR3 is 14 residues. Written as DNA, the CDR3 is TGTGCCAGCAGTCCCCGGGGAGGGGACTATGGCTACACCTTC. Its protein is CASSPRGGDYGYTF.

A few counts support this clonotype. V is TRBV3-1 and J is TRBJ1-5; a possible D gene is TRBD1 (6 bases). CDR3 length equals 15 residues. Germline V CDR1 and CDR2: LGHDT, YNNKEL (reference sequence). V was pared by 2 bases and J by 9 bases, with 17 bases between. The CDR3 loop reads CASSQSRQVFWPQHF. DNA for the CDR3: TGTGCCAGCAGCCAATCAAGACAGGTGTTTTGGCCCCAGCATTTT.

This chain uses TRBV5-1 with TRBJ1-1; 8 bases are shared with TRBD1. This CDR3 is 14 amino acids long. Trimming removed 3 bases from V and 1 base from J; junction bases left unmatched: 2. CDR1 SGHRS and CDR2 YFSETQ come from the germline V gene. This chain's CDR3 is CASSYTGGNTEAFF. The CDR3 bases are TGCGCCAGCAGCTACACAGGGGGGAACACTGAAGCTTTCTTT.

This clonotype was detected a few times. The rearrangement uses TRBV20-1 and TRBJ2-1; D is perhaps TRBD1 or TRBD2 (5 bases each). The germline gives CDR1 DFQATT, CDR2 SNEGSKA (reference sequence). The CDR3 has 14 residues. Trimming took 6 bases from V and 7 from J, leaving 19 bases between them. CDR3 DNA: TGCAGTGCCATTGGACTGGGGGTTAAGAATGAGCAGTTCTTC. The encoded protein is CSAIGLGVKNEQFF.

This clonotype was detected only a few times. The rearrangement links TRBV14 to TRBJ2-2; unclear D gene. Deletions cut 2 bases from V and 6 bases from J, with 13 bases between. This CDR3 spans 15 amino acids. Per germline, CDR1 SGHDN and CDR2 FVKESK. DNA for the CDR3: TGTGCCAGCAGCCAAAGGCTGGTGGGCGCCGGGGAGCTGTTTTTT. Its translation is CASSQRLVGAGELFF.

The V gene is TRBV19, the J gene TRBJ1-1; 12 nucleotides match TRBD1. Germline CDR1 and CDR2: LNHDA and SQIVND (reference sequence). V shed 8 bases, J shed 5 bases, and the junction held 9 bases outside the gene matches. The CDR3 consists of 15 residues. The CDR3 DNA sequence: TGTGCCAGTGGCCGGGACAGGGGGCGCGAGACTGAAGCTTTCTTT. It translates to CASGRDRGRETEAFF.

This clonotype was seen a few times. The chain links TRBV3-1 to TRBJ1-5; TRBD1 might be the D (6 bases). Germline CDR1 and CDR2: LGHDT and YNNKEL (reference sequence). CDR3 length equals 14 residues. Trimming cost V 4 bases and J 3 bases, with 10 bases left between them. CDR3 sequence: CASSRGPVNQPQHF. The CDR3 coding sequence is TGTGCCAGCAGCCGGGGGCCCGTCAATCAGCCCCAGCATTTT.

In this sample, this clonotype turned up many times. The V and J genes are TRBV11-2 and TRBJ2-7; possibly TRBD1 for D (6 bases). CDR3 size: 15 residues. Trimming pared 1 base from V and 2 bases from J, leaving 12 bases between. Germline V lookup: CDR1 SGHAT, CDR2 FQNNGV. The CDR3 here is CASSLVRGQTYEQYF. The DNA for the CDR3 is TGTGCCAGCAGCTTAGTCAGGGGCCAGACCTACGAGCAGTACTTC.

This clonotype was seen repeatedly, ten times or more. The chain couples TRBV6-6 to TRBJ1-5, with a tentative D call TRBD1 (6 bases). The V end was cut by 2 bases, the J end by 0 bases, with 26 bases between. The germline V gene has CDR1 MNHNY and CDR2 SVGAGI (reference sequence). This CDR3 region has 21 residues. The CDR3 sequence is CASSYTPPYRDGTLSNQPQHF. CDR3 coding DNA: TGTGCCAGCAGTTACACACCCCCCTACAGGGATGGGACTCTTAGCAATCAGCCCCAGCATTTT.

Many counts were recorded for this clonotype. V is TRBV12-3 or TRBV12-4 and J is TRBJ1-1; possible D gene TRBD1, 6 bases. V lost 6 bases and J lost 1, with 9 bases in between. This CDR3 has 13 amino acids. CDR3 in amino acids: CASRKDRNTEAFF. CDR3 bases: TGTGCCAGCAGAAAGGACAGGAACACTGAAGCTTTCTTT.

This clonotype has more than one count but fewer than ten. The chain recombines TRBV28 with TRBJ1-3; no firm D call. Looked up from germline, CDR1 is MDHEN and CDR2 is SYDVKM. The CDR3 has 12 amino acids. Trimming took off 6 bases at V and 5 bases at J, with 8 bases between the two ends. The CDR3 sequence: CASREGRNTIYF. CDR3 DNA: TGTGCCAGCAGGGAAGGGAGAAACACCATATATTTT.

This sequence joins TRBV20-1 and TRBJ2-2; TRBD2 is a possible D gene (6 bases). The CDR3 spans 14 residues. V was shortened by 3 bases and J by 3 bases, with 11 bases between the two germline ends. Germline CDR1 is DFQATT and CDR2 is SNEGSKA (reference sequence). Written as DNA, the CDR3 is TGCAGTGCTAGTTCCGGGAGAGACACCGGGGAGCTGTTTTTT. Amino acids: CSASSGRDTGELFF.

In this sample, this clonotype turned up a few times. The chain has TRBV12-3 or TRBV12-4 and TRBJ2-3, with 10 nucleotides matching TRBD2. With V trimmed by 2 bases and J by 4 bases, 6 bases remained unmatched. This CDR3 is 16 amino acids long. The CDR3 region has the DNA TGTGCCAGCAGTTTAAGAGCGGGAGGGGCTGCAGATACGCAGTATTTT. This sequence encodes CASSLRAGGAADTQYF.